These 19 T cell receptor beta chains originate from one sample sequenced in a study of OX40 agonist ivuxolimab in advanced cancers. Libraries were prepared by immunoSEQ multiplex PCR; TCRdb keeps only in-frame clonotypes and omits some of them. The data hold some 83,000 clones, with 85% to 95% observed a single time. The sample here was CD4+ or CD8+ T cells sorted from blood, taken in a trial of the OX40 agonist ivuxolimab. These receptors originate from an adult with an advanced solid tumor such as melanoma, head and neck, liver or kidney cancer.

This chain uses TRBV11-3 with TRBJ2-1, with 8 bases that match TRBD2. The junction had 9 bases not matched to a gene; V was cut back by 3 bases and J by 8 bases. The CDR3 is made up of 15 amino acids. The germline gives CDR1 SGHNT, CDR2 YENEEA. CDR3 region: CASSLEGLEIDEQFF. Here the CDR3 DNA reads TGTGCCAGCAGCTTGGAGGGACTAGAAATCGATGAGCAGTTCTTC. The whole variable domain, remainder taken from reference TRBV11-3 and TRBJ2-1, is EAGVVQSPRYKIIEKKQPVAFWCNPISGHNTLYWYLQNLGQGPELLIRYENEEAVDDSQLPKDRFSAERLKGVDSTLKIQPAELGDSAVYLCASSLEGLEIDEQFFGPGTRLTVL.

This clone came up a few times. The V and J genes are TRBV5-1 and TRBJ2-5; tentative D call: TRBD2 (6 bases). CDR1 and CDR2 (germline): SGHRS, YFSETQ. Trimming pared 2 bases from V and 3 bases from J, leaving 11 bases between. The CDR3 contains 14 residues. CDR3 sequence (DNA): TGCGCCAGCAGCTTCGGAAAGCGGGAAGAGACCCAGTACTTC. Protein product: CASSFGKREETQYF.

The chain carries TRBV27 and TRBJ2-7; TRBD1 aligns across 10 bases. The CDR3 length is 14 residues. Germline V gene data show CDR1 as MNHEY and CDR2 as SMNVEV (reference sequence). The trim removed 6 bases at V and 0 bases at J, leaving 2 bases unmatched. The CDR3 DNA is TGTGCCAGCAGGGGACAGGGGCGCTCCTACGAGCAGTACTTC. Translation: CASRGQGRSYEQYF.

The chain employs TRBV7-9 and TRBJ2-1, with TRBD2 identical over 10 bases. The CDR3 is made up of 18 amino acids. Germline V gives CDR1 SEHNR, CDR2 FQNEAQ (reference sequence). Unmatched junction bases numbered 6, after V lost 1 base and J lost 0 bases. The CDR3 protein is CASSLETSGFGSYNEQFF. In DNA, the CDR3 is TGTGCCAGCAGCTTAGAGACTAGCGGGTTCGGCTCCTACAATGAGCAGTTCTTC.

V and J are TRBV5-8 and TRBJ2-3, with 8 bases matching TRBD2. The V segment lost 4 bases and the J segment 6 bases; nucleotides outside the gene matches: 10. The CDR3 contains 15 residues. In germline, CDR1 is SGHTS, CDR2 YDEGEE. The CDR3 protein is CASSAGTRGTDTQYF. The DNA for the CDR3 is TGTGCCAGCAGCGCCGGGACTAGAGGTACTGATACGCAGTATTTT.

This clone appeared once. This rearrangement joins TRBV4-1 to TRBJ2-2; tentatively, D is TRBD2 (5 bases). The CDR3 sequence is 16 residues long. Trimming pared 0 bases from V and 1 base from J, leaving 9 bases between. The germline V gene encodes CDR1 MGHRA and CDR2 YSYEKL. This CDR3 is CASSQDTSGNTGELFF. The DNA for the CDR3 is TGCGCCAGCAGCCAAGACACTAGTGGGAACACCGGGGAGCTGTTTTTT.

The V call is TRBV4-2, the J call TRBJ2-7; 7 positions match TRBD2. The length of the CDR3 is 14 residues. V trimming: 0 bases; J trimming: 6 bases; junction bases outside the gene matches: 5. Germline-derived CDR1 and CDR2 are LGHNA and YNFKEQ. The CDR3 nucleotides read TGTGCCAGCAGCCAAGAAGGGAGCGGGACCGAGCAGTACTTC. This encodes CASSQEGSGTEQYF.

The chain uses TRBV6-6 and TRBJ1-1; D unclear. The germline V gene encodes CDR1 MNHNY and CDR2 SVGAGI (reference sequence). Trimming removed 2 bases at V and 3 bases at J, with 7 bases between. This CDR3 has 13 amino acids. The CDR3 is CASSYPGDTEAFF. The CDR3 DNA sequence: TGTGCCAGCAGTTACCCTGGCGACACTGAAGCTTTCTTT.

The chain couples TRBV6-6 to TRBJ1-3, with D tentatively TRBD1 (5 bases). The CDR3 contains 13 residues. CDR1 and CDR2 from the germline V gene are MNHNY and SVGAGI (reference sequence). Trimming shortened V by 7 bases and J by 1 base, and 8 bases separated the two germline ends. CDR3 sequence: CASKTGSGNTIYF. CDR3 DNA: TGTGCCAGCAAAACAGGTTCTGGAAACACCATATATTTT.

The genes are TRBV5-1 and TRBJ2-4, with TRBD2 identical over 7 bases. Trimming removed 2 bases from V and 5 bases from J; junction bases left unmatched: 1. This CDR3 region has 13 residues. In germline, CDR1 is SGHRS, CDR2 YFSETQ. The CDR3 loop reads CASSLSGENIQYF. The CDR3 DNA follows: TGCGCCAGCAGCTTAAGCGGGGAAAACATTCAGTACTTC.

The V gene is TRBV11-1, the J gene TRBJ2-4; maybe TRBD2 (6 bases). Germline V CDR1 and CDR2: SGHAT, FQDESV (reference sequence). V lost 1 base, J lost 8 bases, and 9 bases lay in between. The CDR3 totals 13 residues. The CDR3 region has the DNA TGTGCCAGCAGCTTAGGACTAGACGACATTCAGTACTTC. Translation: CASSLGLDDIQYF.

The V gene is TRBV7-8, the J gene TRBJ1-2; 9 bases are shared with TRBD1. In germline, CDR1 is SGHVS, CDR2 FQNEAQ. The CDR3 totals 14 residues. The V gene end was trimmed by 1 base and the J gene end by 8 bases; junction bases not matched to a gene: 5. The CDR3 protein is CASSLGGQGGGYTF. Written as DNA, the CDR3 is TGTGCCAGCAGCTTAGGGGGACAGGGCGGGGGCTACACCTTC.

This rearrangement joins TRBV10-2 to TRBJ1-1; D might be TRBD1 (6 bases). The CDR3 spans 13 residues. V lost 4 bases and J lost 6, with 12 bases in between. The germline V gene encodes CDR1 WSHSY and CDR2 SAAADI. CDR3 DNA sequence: TGCGCCAGCAGTGTAGACCCAGGGGCTGAAGCTTTCTTT. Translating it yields CASSVDPGAEAFF.

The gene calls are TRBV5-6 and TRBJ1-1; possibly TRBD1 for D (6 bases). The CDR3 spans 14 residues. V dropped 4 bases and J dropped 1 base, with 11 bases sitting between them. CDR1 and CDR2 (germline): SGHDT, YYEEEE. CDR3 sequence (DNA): TGTGCCAGCAGCACCCGGGGGGCGAACACTGAAGCTTTCTTT. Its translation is CASSTRGANTEAFF.

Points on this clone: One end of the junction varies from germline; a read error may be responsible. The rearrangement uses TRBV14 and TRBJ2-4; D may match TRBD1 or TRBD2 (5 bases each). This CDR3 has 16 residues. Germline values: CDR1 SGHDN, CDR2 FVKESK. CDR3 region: CASSKEGTRAKNIQYF. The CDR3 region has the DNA TGTGCCAGCAGCAAAGAGGGGACCCGGGCCAAAAACATTCAGTACTTC.

The CDR3 reads CASSTGIAGGSDTQYF. CDR3 DNA sequence: TGTGCCAGCTCAACTGGAATAGCGGGAGGATCAGATACGCAGTATTTT. V is TRBV18 and J is TRBJ2-3, with 10 bases identical to TRBD2. The CDR3 is 16 residues long. With V trimmed by 5 bases and J by 4 bases, 9 bases remained unmatched. Germline-derived CDR1 and CDR2 are KGHSH and LQKENI.

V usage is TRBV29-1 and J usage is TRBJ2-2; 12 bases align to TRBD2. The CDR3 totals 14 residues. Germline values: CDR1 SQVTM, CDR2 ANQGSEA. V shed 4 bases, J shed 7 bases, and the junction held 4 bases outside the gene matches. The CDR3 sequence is CSVVLAGGVGELFF. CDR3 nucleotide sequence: TGCAGCGTTGTGCTAGCGGGAGGGGTCGGGGAGCTGTTTTTT.

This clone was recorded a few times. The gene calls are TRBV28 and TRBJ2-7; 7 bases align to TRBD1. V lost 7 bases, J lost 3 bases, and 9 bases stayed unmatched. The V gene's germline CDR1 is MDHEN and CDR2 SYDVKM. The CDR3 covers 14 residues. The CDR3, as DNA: TGTGCCAGCACCCTCGGGACAGAGTACTACGAGCAGTACTTC. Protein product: CASTLGTEYYEQYF.

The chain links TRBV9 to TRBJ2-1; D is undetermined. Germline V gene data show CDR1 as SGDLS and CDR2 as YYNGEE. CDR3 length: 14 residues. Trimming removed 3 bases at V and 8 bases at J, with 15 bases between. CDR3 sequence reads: CASSATQFRDEQFF. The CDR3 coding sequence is TGTGCCAGCAGCGCGACCCAATTTAGGGATGAGCAGTTCTTC.